This TCR beta chain originates from a study of graft-versus-host responses after intestinal transplantation. Remarks on this clone: Its antigen is as yet unknown.

Generated by immunoSEQ multiplex PCR, the TCRdb table keeps only in-frame clones and is missing some. The sample has more than 95,000 clones, about nine tenths seen once; the top ten hold approximately 0.18%. This receptor was obtained from a human donor who received an intestinal transplant. This sample comprised unstimulated CD4+ T cells sorted from spleen or lymph node cells, obtained before intestinal transplant.

The CDR3 region has the DNA TGTGCCAGCAGTCTATATAGCGGGAGGTCGTTTTTATTCGATACGCAGTATTTT. Protein sequence: CASSLYSGRSFLFDTQYF. The rearrangement uses TRBV28 and TRBJ2-3; 10 bases line up with TRBD2. This CDR3 comprises 18 residues. The germline V gene has CDR1 MDHEN and CDR2 SYDVKM. V shed 5 bases and J 6 bases; nucleotides not matched to a gene: 17.